The 17 T cell receptor beta chains reported below all come from one sample, sequenced in a study of shared clonotypes between healthy human individuals. Sequencing was performed with immunoSEQ multiplex PCR; in TCRdb, only in-frame clones are kept and a portion is missing. Among roughly 1,000,000 clones listed, more than 75% were seen once. The sample was memory CD4+ T cells from PBMCs. Subset reported: CD45RA-negative fraction. Receptor source: a man aged 18 to 29 in good health. Some clones in this sample may be carry-over from other donors' samples.

This chain uses TRBV6-1 with TRBJ1-2; D gene uncertain. From germline, CDR1 is MNHNS and CDR2 SASEGT. V gave up 1 base and J gave up 5 bases, with 5 bases separating them. The CDR3 has 12 amino acids. In nucleotides, the CDR3 is TGTGCCAGCAGTGAAGTCTGGTATGGCTACACCTTC. This codes for CASSEVWYGYTF.

The chain employs TRBV7-9 and TRBJ1-1; D gene unclear. This CDR3 comprises 17 residues. Per germline, CDR1 SEHNR and CDR2 FQNEAQ (reference sequence). Between the trimmed V and J ends, which lost 5 bases and 0 bases, there was a span of 19 bases. The CDR3 here is CASSPLKRASVNTEAFF. CDR3 DNA: TGTGCCAGCAGCCCCCTGAAACGGGCGTCGGTGAACACTGAAGCTTTCTTT.

As for this clone: This could be a read error, since a much larger clone is one nucleotide away. V gene TRBV6-1 combines with J gene TRBJ1-5; the D is unclear. The CDR3 sequence is 13 residues long. V lost 6 bases, J lost 3 bases, and 9 bases lay in between. In germline, CDR1 is MNHNS, CDR2 SASEGT. CDR3 sequence: CASSLNPNQPQHF. DNA for the CDR3: TGTGCCAGCAGCCTAAACCCCAATCAGCCCCAGCATTTT.

CDR3 in amino acids: CASSLGVLGRQAYEQYF. As DNA, the CDR3 is TGTGCCAGCAGTTTAGGAGTCTTGGGCAGGCAAGCCTACGAGCAGTACTTC. This chain joins TRBV28 and TRBJ2-7; D uncertain. The V and J ends lost 2 bases and 2 bases respectively, with 19 bases between them. The CDR3 consists of 17 residues. Germline V lookup: CDR1 MDHEN, CDR2 SYDVKM.

The chain employs TRBV19 and TRBJ2-3, with 7 bases that match TRBD2. CDR3 length: 14 residues. From germline, CDR1 is LNHDA and CDR2 SQIVND (reference sequence). Trimming removed 10 bases from V and 6 bases from J; junction bases left unmatched: 13. The CDR3 DNA reads as TGTGCCACAAATAGCGGGTTTTTCAGGGATACGCAGTATTTT. Protein sequence: CATNSGFFRDTQYF.

This sequence joins TRBV4-3 and TRBJ2-7; 12 bases line up with TRBD1. This CDR3 region has 15 residues. V lost 1 base and J lost 6; bases outside the gene matches: 4. Germline-derived CDR1 and CDR2 are LGHNA and YSLEER. CDR3 sequence (DNA): TGCGCCAGCAGCCAAGCCGGGACAGGGGGCGGCGAGCAGTACTTC. This translates into CASSQAGTGGGEQYF.

The chain recombines TRBV7-8 with TRBJ1-5; 7 bases agree with TRBD1. The ends lost 1 base at V and 7 bases at J; junction bases unmatched: 4. The CDR3 runs to 14 residues. Germline CDR1 SGHVS, CDR2 FQNEAQ. CDR3 nucleotides: TGTGCCAGCAGCTTAGTGGGCAGGGGGCAGCCCCAGCATTTT. The encoded protein is CASSLVGRGQPQHF.

This clone showed up just once. The gene calls are TRBV29-1 and TRBJ1-1; D is unresolved. The CDR3 loop spans 9 amino acids. The germline CDR1 and CDR2 sequences are SQVTM and ANQGSEA. V gave up 3 bases and J gave up 10 bases, with 6 bases separating them. In DNA form, the CDR3 reads TGCAGCGTTGAGGTGGGAGCTTTCTTT. It specifies CSVEVGAFF.

This clone was detected only once. The V gene is TRBV29-1, the J gene TRBJ1-5; weak D call: TRBD1 (5 bases). Between the trimmed V and J ends, which lost 5 bases and 0 bases, there was a span of 17 bases. Germline CDR1 is SQVTM and CDR2 is ANQGSEA. This CDR3 spans 16 amino acids. The CDR3 here is CSVSGPGRNSNQPQHF. The CDR3 coding sequence is TGCAGCGTTTCAGGCCCGGGGCGCAATAGCAATCAGCCCCAGCATTTT. Full variable domain (remainder filled in from reference TRBV29-1 and TRBJ1-5): SAVISQKPSRDICQRGTSLTIQCQVDSQVTMMFWYRQQPGQSLTLIATANQGSEATYESGFVIDKFPISRPNLTFSTLTVSNMSPEDSSIYLCSVSGPGRNSNQPQHFGDGTRLSIL.

The rearrangement uses TRBV5-4 and TRBJ1-2, with a possible D match to TRBD1 (5 bases). V lost 0 bases and J lost 4, with 13 bases in between. Looked up from germline, CDR1 is SGHNT and CDR2 is YYREEE (reference sequence). This CDR3 contains 15 residues. The CDR3 sequence: CASSLGIQEGYGYTF. DNA for the CDR3: TGTGCCAGCAGCTTGGGGATACAGGAAGGCTATGGCTACACCTTC.

In regard to this clone: This is likely an artifact of a read error, given a far larger clone one base away. The chain uses TRBV4-1 and TRBJ2-1, with D perhaps given as TRBD1 or TRBD2 (5 bases each). This CDR3 comprises 16 residues. Germline assignment: CDR1 MGHRA and CDR2 YSYEKL. Between the trimmed V and J ends, which lost 3 bases and 2 bases, there was a span of 14 bases. In nucleotides, the CDR3 is TGCGCCAGCAGCCAGGGGACGGAACGGACCTACAATGAGCAGTTCTTC. Protein sequence: CASSQGTERTYNEQFF.

This chain links TRBV6-1 with TRBJ1-5; D remains ambiguous. The CDR3 has 14 amino acids. The germline V and J ends were trimmed by 2 bases and 1 base, with 6 bases remaining between them. Germline loops: CDR1 MNHNS, CDR2 SASEGT. As DNA, the CDR3 is TGTGCCAGCAGTGAAAGTATAAGCAATCAGCCCCAGCATTTT. It codes for CASSESISNQPQHF.

The V call is TRBV5-6, the J call TRBJ2-7; perhaps TRBD1 as D (5 bases). This CDR3 has 15 amino acids. Trimming left V 3 bases short and J 0 bases short, with 13 bases between. Germline V CDR1 and CDR2: SGHDT, YYEEEE. For the CDR3, the DNA is TGTGCCAGCAGCTCCTTTGACAGACTCTCCTACGAGCAGTACTTC. Amino acids: CASSSFDRLSYEQYF.

The V and J genes are TRBV11-1 and TRBJ2-7; a possible D gene is TRBD1 (6 bases). The CDR3 sequence is 13 residues long. Between the trimmed V and J ends, which lost 4 bases and 6 bases, there was a span of 13 bases. Looked up from germline, CDR1 is SGHAT and CDR2 is FQDESV (reference sequence). Here the CDR3 DNA reads TGTGCCAGCAGCTCCTCAGGGGTGCTCGAGCAGTACTTC. It codes for CASSSSGVLEQYF. The full variable domain, completed using reference TRBV11-1 and TRBJ2-7, is EAEVAQSPRYKITEKSQAVAFWCDPISGHATLYWYRQILGQGPELLVQFQDESVVDDSQLPKDRFSAERLKGVDSTLKIQPAELGDSAMYLCASSSSGVLEQYFGPGTRLTVT.

As regards this clone: Other DNA variants within this sample encode the same CDR3. This CDR3 reads CASSPRAGASTDTQYF. Written as DNA, the CDR3 is TGTGCCAGCAGCCCCCGGGCGGGAGCTAGCACAGATACGCAGTATTTT. The rearrangement links TRBV7-8 to TRBJ2-3; 7 nucleotides match TRBD2. The CDR3 loop spans 16 amino acids. Germline values: CDR1 SGHVS, CDR2 FQNEAQ. After removal of 5 bases from V and 0 bases from J, the junction contained 8 bases not matched to a gene.

This clone was counted between two and nine times. The genes are TRBV28 and TRBJ2-7; a possible D gene is TRBD1 (6 bases). The CDR3 loop spans 16 amino acids. CDR1 is MDHEN, CDR2 SYDVKM, per germline. V lost 3 bases and J 0 bases, leaving 15 bases between the germline ends. Here the CDR3 reads CASSFQGNSPSYEQYF. The DNA for the CDR3 is TGTGCCAGCAGTTTTCAGGGGAACTCTCCCTCCTACGAGCAGTACTTC.

The gene calls are TRBV6-1 and TRBJ1-1; no firm D call. V was cut by 3 bases and J by 0 bases, with 8 bases left in between. CDR1 and CDR2 from the germline V gene are MNHNS and SASEGT. The CDR3 is 14 residues long. The chain's CDR3 is CASSDLGVNTEAFF. In DNA form, the CDR3 reads TGTGCCAGCAGTGACCTCGGGGTGAACACTGAAGCTTTCTTT.